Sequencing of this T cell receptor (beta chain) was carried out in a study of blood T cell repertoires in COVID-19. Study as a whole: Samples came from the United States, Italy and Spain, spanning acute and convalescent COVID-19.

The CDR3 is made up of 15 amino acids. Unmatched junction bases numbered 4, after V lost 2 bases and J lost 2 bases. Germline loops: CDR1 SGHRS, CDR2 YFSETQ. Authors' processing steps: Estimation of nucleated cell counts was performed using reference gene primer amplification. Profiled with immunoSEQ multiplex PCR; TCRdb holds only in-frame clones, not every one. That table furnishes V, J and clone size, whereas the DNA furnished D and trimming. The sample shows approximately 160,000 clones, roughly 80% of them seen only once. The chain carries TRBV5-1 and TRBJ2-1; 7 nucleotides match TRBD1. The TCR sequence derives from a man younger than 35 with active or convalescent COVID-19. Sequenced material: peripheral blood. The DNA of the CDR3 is TGCGCCAGCAGCTTATTACAGGGGCCCTACAATGAGCAGTTCTTC. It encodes CASSLLQGPYNEQFF.